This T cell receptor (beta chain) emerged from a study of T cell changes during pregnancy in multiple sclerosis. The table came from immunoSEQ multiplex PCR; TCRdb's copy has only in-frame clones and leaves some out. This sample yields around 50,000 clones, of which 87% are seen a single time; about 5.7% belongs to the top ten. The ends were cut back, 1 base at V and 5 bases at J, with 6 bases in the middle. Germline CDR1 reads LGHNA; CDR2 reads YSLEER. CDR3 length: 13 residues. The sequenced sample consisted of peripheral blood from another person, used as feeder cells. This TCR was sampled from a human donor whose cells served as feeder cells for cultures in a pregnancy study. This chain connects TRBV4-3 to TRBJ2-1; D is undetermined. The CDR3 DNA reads TGCGCCAGCAGCCAAGGGCTAAACAATGAGCAGTTCTTC. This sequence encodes CASSQGLNNEQFF.